The sequence of this TCR beta chain was determined in a study of cytomegalovirus exposure and HLA in healthy donors. Overall study results and limits: As a later analysis revealed, most CMV-associated TCR beta chains appeared HLA-restricted. Highest at DRB1 and lowest at HLA-C, TCR association rates differed among HLA loci in a later analysis. As confirmed in vitro, a few CMV-associated chains were specific for CMV antigens.

The germline V gene encodes CDR1 MNHNY and CDR2 SVGAGI (reference sequence). Germline trimming cut 4 bases from V and 0 bases from J; bases unmatched to any gene: 2. The CDR3 is 16 residues long. Primers for the PCR totalled 60 Vbeta and 13 Jbeta. TCRdb keeps only in-frame clones here, not all; method: immunoSEQ multiplex PCR. The sample totals 95,000 to 150,000 clones; its top ten clones hold roughly 3.5%. Remarks on this clone: Its antigen remains unknown.

This chain links TRBV6-6 with TRBJ2-3, with 12 bases identical to TRBD2. Sequenced material: PBMCs. This sequence originates from a man aged 18 to 30 in good health and CMV-seronegative. CDR3 coding DNA: TGTGCCAGCAGTTCTGGGACTAGCGGGAGCACAGATACGCAGTATTTT. Its translation: CASSSGTSGSTDTQYF.